This T cell receptor beta chain appears in the sequencing data of a study of T cell responses to AZD1222 COVID-19 vaccine. The V gene's germline CDR1 is LGHDT and CDR2 YNNKEL (reference sequence). V was cut by 11 bases and J by 3 bases, with 16 bases left in between. The CDR3 spans 13 residues. The table came from immunoSEQ multiplex PCR; TCRdb's copy has only in-frame clones and leaves some out. The sample consists of about 120,000 clones, 75% to 90% of them appearing once. The starting material was peripheral blood, obtained on day 0 of MenACWY control vaccination. The chain couples TRBV3-1 (or the pseudogene TRBV3-2) to TRBJ1-1; D is uncertain. The receptor was isolated from an adult in good health. The CDR3 DNA sequence: TGTGCCTCCCTCGGGCGCGGCGACACTGAAGCTTTCTTT. Amino acids: CASLGRGDTEAFF.